This TCR beta chain appears in the sequencing data of a study of cytomegalovirus exposure and HLA in healthy donors. Notes on the study in general: For most TCR sequences rarity was the rule, although some public TCRs occurred in many donors. HLA allele associations emerged for roughly 16,000 TCR beta sequences in a later analysis, at 0.05 false discovery rate.

As for this clone: The target antigen is unknown.

The CDR3 spans 13 residues. Trimming stripped 0 bases from V and 4 bases from J, with 4 bases between. In germline, CDR1 is MNHNY, CDR2 SVGAGI (reference sequence). Vbeta (60) and Jbeta (13) primers were used in the PCR. Profiling relied on immunoSEQ multiplex PCR, and the TCRdb table lists in-frame clones only, not all of them. This sample has about 110,000 clones, with roughly three quarters found just once. Sequencing input: PBMCs. The receptor's source is a man aged 40-49 years in good health and CMV-seropositive. This chain joins TRBV6-6 and TRBJ2-1, with unresolved D. The CDR3 reads CASSYSRYNEQFF. CDR3 nucleotide sequence: TGTGCCAGCAGTTACTCGAGATACAATGAGCAGTTCTTC.